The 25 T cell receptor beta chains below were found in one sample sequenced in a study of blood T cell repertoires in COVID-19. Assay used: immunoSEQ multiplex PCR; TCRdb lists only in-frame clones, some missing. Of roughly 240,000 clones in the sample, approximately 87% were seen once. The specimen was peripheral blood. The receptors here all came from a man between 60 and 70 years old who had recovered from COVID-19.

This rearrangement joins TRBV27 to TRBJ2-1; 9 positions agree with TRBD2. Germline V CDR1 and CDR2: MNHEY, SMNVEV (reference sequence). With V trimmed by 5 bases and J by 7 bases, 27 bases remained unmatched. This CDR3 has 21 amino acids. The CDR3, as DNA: TGTGCCAGCAGTCTCCGGGGGTTCCCTTCCAGACTAGCGGACCATGGGAATGAGCAGTTCTTC. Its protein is CASSLRGFPSRLADHGNEQFF.

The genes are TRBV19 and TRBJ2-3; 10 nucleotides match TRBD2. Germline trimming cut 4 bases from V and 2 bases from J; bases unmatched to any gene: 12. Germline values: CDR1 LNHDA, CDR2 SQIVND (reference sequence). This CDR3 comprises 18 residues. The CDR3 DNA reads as TGTGCCAGTAGTACCCGACTTCCAGCGGGAGGGGCCACAGATACGCAGTATTTT. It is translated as CASSTRLPAGGATDTQYF.

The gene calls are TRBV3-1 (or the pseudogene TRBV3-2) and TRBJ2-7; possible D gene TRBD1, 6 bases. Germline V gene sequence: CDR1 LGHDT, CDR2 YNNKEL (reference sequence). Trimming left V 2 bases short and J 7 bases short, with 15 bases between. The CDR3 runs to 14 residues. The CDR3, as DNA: TGTGCCAGCAGCCAACCGCAGGGGCGGCGAGAGCAGTACTTC. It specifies CASSQPQGRREQYF.

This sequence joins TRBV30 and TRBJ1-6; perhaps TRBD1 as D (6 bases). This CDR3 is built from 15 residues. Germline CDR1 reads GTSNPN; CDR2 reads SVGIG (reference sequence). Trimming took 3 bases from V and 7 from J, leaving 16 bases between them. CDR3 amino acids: CAWRQRGGLNSPLHF. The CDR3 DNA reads TGTGCCTGGAGGCAACGGGGGGGGCTAAATTCACCCCTCCACTTT.

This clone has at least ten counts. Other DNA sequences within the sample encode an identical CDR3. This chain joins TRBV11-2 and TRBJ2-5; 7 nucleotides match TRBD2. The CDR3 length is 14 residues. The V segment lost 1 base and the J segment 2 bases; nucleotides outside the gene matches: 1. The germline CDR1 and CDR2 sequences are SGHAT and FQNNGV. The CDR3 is CASSLAGGQETQYF. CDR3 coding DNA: TGTGCCAGCAGCTTAGCGGGGGGACAAGAGACCCAGTACTTC.

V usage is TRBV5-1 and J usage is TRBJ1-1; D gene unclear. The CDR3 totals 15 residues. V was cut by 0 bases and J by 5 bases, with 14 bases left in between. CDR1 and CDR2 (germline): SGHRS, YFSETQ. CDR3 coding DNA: TGCGCCAGCAGCTTGGACTCTTCTCGAGGGACTGAAGCTTTCTTT. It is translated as CASSLDSSRGTEAFF.

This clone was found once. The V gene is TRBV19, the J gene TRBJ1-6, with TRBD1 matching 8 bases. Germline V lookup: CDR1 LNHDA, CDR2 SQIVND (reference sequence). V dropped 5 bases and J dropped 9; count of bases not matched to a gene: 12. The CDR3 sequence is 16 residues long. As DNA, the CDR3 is TGTGCCAGTAGTTTCCGTACCAGGGGGCTCAGTTCACCCCTCCACTTT. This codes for CASSFRTRGLSSPLHF.

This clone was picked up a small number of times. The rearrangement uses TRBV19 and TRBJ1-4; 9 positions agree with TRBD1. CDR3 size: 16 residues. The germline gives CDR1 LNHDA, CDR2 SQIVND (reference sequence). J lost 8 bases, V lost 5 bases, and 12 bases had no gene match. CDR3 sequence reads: CASSPSSGTGNEKLFF. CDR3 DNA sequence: TGTGCCAGTAGTCCATCCTCCGGGACAGGGAACGAAAAACTGTTTTTT.

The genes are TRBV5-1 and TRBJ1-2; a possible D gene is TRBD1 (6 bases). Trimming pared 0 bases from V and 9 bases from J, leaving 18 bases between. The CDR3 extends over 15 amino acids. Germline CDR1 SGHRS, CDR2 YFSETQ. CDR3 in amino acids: CASSLVGGLYESYTF. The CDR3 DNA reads TGCGCCAGCAGCTTGGTCGGGGGGCTTTACGAAAGCTACACCTTC.

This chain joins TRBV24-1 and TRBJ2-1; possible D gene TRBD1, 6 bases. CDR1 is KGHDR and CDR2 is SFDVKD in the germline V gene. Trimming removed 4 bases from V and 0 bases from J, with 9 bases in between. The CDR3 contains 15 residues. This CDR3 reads CATSDPQGSYNEQFF. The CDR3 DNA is TGTGCCACCAGTGACCCACAGGGCTCCTACAATGAGCAGTTCTTC.

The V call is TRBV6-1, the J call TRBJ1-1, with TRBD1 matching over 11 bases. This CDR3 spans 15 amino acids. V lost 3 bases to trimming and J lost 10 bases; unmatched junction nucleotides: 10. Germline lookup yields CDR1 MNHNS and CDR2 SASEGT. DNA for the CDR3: TGTGCCAGCAGTGATACCGGGACAGGGGGTTCAGGAGCTTTCTTT. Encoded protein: CASSDTGTGGSGAFF.

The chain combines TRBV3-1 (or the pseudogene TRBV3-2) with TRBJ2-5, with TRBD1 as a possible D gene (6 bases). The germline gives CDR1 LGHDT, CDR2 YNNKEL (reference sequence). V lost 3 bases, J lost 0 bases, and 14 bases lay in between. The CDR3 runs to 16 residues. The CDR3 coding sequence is TGTGCCAGCAGCCACCCGGGACAAATGTACCAAGAGACCCAGTACTTC. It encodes CASSHPGQMYQETQYF.

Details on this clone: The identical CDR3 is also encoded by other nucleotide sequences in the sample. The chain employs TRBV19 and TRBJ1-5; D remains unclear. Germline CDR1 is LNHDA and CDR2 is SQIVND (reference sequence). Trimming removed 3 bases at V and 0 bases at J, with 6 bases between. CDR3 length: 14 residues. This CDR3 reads CASSIADSNQPQHF. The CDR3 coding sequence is TGTGCCAGTAGTATCGCAGATAGCAATCAGCCCCAGCATTTT.

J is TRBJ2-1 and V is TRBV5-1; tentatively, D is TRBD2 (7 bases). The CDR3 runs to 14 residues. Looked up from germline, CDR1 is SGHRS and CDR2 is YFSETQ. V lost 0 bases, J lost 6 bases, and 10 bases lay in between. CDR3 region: CASSLGGGLNEQFF. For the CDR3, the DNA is TGCGCCAGCAGCTTGGGCGGGGGCCTCAATGAGCAGTTCTTC.

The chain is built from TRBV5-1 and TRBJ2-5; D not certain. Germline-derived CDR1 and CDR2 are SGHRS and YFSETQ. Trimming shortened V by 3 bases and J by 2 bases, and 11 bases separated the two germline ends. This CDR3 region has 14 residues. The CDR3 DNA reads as TGCGCCAGCAGCTATAATGCGCGGCAAGAGACCCAGTACTTC. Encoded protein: CASSYNARQETQYF.

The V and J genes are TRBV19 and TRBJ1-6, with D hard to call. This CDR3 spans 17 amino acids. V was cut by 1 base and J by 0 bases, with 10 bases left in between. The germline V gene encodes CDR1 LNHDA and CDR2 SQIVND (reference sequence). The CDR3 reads CASSIVTGSSYNSPLHF. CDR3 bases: TGTGCCAGTAGTATAGTGACTGGAAGCTCCTATAATTCACCCCTCCACTTT.

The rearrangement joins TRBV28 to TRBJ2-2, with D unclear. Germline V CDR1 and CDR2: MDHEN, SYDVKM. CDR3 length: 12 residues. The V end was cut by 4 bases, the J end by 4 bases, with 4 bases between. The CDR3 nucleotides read TGTGCCAGCAGTTCAGGCACCGGGGAGCTGTTTTTT. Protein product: CASSSGTGELFF.

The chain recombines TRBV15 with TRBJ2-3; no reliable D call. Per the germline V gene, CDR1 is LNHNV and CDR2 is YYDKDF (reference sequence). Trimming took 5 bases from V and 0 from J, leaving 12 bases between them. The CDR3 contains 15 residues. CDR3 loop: CATSLRTSSTDTQYF. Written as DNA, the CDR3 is TGTGCCACCAGCTTACGAACTTCTAGCACAGATACGCAGTATTTT. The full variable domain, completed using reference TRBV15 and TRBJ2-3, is DAMVIQNPRYQVTQFGKPVTLSCSQTLNHNVMYWYQQKSSQAPKLLFHYYDKDFNNEADTPDNFQSRRPNTSFCFLDIRSPGLGDTAMYLCATSLRTSSTDTQYFGPGTRLTVL.

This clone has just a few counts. CDR3 amino acids: CASNPPLEGGGIGSNQPQHF. The CDR3 coding sequence is TGTGCCAGTAACCCGCCCTTGGAGGGGGGGGGAATAGGGAGCAATCAGCCCCAGCATTTT. This rearrangement joins TRBV19 to TRBJ1-5; maybe TRBD1 (6 bases). This CDR3 has 20 amino acids. V dropped 7 bases and J dropped 1 base, with 29 bases sitting between them. The germline CDR1 and CDR2 sequences are LNHDA and SQIVND (reference sequence).

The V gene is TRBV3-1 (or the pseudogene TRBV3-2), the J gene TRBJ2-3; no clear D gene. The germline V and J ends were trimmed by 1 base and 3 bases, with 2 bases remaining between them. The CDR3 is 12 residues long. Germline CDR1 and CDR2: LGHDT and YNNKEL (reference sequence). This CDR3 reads CASSQATDTQYF. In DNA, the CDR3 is TGTGCCAGCAGCCAAGCGACAGATACGCAGTATTTT.

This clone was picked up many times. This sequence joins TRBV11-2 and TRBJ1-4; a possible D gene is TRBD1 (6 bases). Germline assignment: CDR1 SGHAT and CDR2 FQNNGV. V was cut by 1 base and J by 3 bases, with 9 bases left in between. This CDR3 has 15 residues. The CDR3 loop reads CASSLVGAANEKLFF. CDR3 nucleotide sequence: TGTGCCAGCAGCTTAGTGGGGGCGGCTAATGAAAAACTGTTTTTT. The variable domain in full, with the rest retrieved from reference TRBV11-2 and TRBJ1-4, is EAGVAQSPRYKIIEKRQSVAFWCNPISGHATLYWYQQILGQGPKLLIQFQNNGVVDDSQLPKDRFSAERLKGVDSTLKIQPAKLEDSAVYLCASSLVGAANEKLFFGSGTQLSVL.

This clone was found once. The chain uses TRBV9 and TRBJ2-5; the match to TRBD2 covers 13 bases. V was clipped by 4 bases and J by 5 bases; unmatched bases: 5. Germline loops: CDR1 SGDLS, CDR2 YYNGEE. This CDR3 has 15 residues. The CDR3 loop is CASSPGLAGRETQYF. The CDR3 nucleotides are TGTGCCAGCAGCCCGGGACTAGCGGGACGGGAGACCCAGTACTTC.

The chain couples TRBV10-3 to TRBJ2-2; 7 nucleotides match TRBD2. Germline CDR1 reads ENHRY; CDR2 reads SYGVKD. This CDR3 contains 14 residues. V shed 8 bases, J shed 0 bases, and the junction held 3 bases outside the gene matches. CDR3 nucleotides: TGTGCCATCCAGGGAGGGACGAACACCGGGGAGCTGTTTTTT. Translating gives CAIQGGTNTGELFF.

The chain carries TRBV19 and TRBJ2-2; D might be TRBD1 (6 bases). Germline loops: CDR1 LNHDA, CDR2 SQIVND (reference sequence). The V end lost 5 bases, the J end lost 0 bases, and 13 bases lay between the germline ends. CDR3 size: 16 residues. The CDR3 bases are TGTGCCAGTAGTTTGGAGGACAGACCGAACACCGGGGAGCTGTTTTTT. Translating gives CASSLEDRPNTGELFF.

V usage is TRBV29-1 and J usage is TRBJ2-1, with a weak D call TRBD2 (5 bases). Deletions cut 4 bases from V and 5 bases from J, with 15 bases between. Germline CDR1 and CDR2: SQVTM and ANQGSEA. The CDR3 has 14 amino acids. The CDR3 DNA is TGCAGCGTTGTATCCGTTCGGCGGGACAATGAGCAGTTCTTC. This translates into CSVVSVRRDNEQFF.